The T cell receptor (beta chain) under discussion was sequenced for a study of beta chain features in type 1 diabetes (dated by TCRdb to 2016 to 2019). Broadly, across the study: No differences in mean age, gender distribution, total cell number or subset yield were found between patients and healthy donors. Regulatory and stem cell-like memory subsets were obtained from only 8 patients and about 8 healthy donors, while naive and central memory subsets were obtained from all 30 or so donors. The study compared the TCRB repertoires of sorted circulating CD4+ T cell subsets in recently diagnosed type 1 diabetes patients with those in matched healthy donors. A total of 107,917,701 sorted cells were examined across all samples, and the number of cells per subset was strongly correlated with RNA yield.

The High Capacity cDNA Reverse Transcription Kit was used to reverse transcribe all of the isolated RNA, meaning that expressed TCRB transcripts were what got sequenced. Deep immunoSEQ sequencing was performed on naive, central memory and regulatory T cell samples, with an average of roughly 3.5 million total reads per sample. Sorted cells were lysed in RLT buffer and RNA was extracted with DNase-treated RNeasy Micro or Mini kits, depending on cell number. To prevent cross-contamination, every cell subset was processed on its own, while patient and healthy donor samples were processed together. The immunoSEQ multiplex PCR was used to amplify TCRB sequences from cDNA, generating 87-bp fragments that spanned the CDR3 region. The amplicons were sequenced using the Illumina HiSeq platform. Regarding the original processing steps: Synthetic template baselines were used to correct PCR bias computationally, reads within Hamming distance 2 were collapsed together, and singletons that could not be merged were discarded. By aligning reads against IMGT, V, D and J genes, CDR3 length, and insertions or deletions at six rearrangement sites were assigned. Within each subset, clonotype counts were normalized to the number of sorted cells before true diversity and Gini coefficients were calculated with the tcR R package. Repertoire sharing was quantified using the overlap coefficient calculated on TCRB nucleotide sequences. Out-of-frame TCRB sequences from naive cells were analyzed to stand in for the pre-selection repertoire. This immuneACCESS table, as held by TCRdb, lists in-frame sequences with V and J called but not all clones. Of the missing ones, under half trace to an unresolved V gene in checked studies; the others have no known cause. The V and J calls and clone size are taken from that table; D and trimming were inferred from the DNA. The sample records 160,000 or so clones, roughly 60% of which are singletons. The biggest ten clones account for 0.08% to 0.095% of the sample.

The CDR3 holds 15 amino acids from the cysteine to the phenylalanine. Just the 45-base CDR3 DNA is kept, in frame starting at base 1. CDR1 and CDR2 are drawn from the germline V gene: KGHSH, LQKENI. V and J are trimmed by 3 bases and 2 bases, and the gene matches miss 5 bases of the junction. As to this clone: What antigen it recognizes has not been identified. No quality values exist for individual bases; no much larger clone is one base distant.

The full study reports these points: Naive, central memory and regulatory TCRB repertoires appeared to be more similar among patients than among healthy donors. PCR might favor shorter templates, but patient and control samples were amplified and corrected together, so any skew would affect both groups equally. Because cDNA was sequenced instead of genomic DNA, highly expressing activated cells could be over-represented, though the groups showed no difference in activation or CD3 levels. HLA sub-analyses involved small numbers of individuals, so any influence of HLA type on TCRB rearrangement remained unresolved. In all four CD4+ subsets, TCRB CDR3 length was moderately but significantly shorter in type 1 diabetes patients. Patients with type 1 diabetes made fewer insertions and deleted more nucleotides at VDJ recombination sites, implying thymic rearrangement abnormalities.

From each donor, a single peripheral blood sample of 95 to 150 mL on average was drawn into heparinised tubes. Naive, central memory, regulatory and stem cell-like memory CD4+ T cells were sorted on a BD FACSAria II using a panel including CD45RO, CCR7, CD25, CD127, CD95 and CD27. Purity was above 95% for every sorted population. PBMCs were isolated right away by Lymphoprep density gradient centrifugation and were stained directly, without culture. Samples were stained and sorted in pairs, with one healthy donor and one patient per experiment, so that batch effects were minimized. In this chain, TRBV18 is recombined with TRBJ2-3, with 7 junctional bases fitting TRBD2. The sequenced material came from naive CD4+ T cells from blood. The intended sense of this specimen's cell subset or site label: true naive CD4+ T cells. This receptor was taken from a man younger than 40 with type 1 diabetes. The DNA is as follows: TGTGCCAGCTCACCCCTTGGGGGGGTCACAGATACGCAGTATTTT. This translates into CASSPLGGVTDTQYF.